This T cell receptor (beta chain) was sequenced during a study of OX40 agonist ivuxolimab in advanced cancers. Across the whole study: Ivuxolimab, an agonistic anti-OX40 (CD134) antibody, was given to patients. Partial responses were recorded for three patients, including one with hepatocellular carcinoma and two with cutaneous melanoma. Eligibility rules accepted prior anti-PD-1, anti-PD-L1 or anti-CTLA-4 therapy, and 35% to 45% had some.

Concerning this clone itself: As yet, its antigen is unknown.

The V gene's germline CDR1 is MRHNA and CDR2 SNTAGT. The V end lost 7 bases, the J end lost 10 bases, and 19 bases lay between the germline ends. The CDR3 runs to 14 residues. Method: immunoSEQ multiplex PCR; TCRdb's copy keeps in-frame clones and lacks some. The sample lists roughly 59,000 clones; more than 85% were seen once. General study results and limits: Some patients without response likewise showed low normalized clonal expansion.

The material was CD4+ or CD8+ T cells sorted from blood, obtained in a trial of the OX40 agonist ivuxolimab. The receptor was isolated from an adult with an advanced solid tumor such as melanoma, head and neck, liver or kidney cancer. The chain uses TRBV6-4 and TRBJ1-4; D is possibly TRBD1 (6 bases). CDR3 sequence reads: CASITGQLGGKLFF. The CDR3 coding sequence is TGTGCCAGCATTACGGGACAACTAGGTGGAAAACTGTTTTTT.